Each of the 6 T cell receptor beta chains below was sequenced from the same sample in a study of identical twins. MiXCR, run by TCRdb on the 5' RACE reads, gives a single entry per CDR3 protein. The sample consists of fewer than 900,000 distinct CDR3 sequences, about 18% of them appearing once. These data are also associated with another study on T cells expressing NK-cell markers.

Sequenced material: PBMCs. Receptor source: a woman under 30 in good health.

This rearrangement joins TRBV20-1 to TRBJ1-1; D may be TRBD1 (5 bases). This CDR3 spans 17 amino acids. V was trimmed by 0 bases and J by 1 base, leaving 18 bases between them. Germline CDR1 is DFQATT and CDR2 is SNEGSKA (reference sequence). CDR3: CSARDRGAGWRNTEAFF. In nucleotides, the CDR3 is TGCAGTGCTAGAGATCGTGGGGCAGGGTGGAGGAACACTGAAGCTTTCTTT.

The gene calls are TRBV5-1 and TRBJ2-7; 9 nucleotides line up with TRBD1. This CDR3 contains 18 residues. The ends lost 4 bases at V and 0 bases at J; junction bases unmatched: 14. Germline values: CDR1 SGHRS, CDR2 YFSETQ. The DNA of the CDR3 is TGCGCCAGCAGCGCCCTGGGACAGGGAATTTCTAGCTCCTACGAGCAGTACTTC. It specifies CASSALGQGISSSYEQYF. The full variable domain, in which reference TRBV5-1 and TRBJ2-7 provide the parts outside the CDR3, is KAGVTQTPRYLIKTRGQQVTLSCSPISGHRSVSWYQQTPGQGLQFLFEYFSETQRNKGNFPGRFSGRQFSNSRSEMNVSTLELGDSALYLCASSALGQGISSSYEQYFGPGTRLTVT.

This clonotype was seen many times. The chain joins TRBV12-3 or TRBV12-4 to TRBJ2-7, with unresolved D. This CDR3 is 12 amino acids long. The V gene lost 6 bases and the J gene lost 6 bases, with 12 bases spanning the gap. The CDR3, as DNA: TGTGCCAGCAGCCCGGCTATTGGCGAGCAGTACTTC. It yields the protein CASSPAIGEQYF.

This chain connects TRBV20-1 to TRBJ1-1; TRBD1 matches at 7 bases. The germline V gene encodes CDR1 DFQATT and CDR2 SNEGSKA (reference sequence). The CDR3 is 15 residues long. The V gene end was trimmed by 0 bases and the J gene end by 11 bases; junction bases not matched to a gene: 15. CDR3 amino acids: CSAREVETGRLRAFF. CDR3 nucleotide sequence: TGCAGTGCTAGAGAGGTGGAGACAGGGAGGTTGAGGGCTTTCTTT.

This clonotype was seen a handful of times. The chain uses TRBV12-3 or TRBV12-4 and TRBJ1-3; 7 nucleotides match TRBD1. Trimming at V came to 5 bases and at J to 4 bases, leaving 2 bases not matched to a gene. CDR3 size: 13 residues. The chain's CDR3 is CASSGQEGNTIYF. The CDR3 region has the DNA TGTGCCAGCAGTGGACAGGAGGGAAACACCATATATTTT.

There are a few counts of this clonotype. The CDR3 protein is CATRGSDKNIQYF. For the CDR3, the DNA is TGTGCCACCAGAGGGTCGGACAAAAACATTCAGTACTTC. V usage is TRBV12-3 or TRBV12-4 and J usage is TRBJ2-4; tentative D call: TRBD2 (5 bases). This CDR3 is built from 13 residues. The germline V and J ends were trimmed by 10 bases and 3 bases, with 13 bases remaining between them.